This TCR beta chain was captured by sequencing in a study of shared clonotypes between healthy human individuals. Produced via immunoSEQ multiplex PCR; TCRdb's table is partial and in-frame only. The table lists about 680,000 clones, about 78% of them singletons. The sequenced sample was memory CD4+ T cells sorted from blood. The subset denotes: CD45RA-negative fraction. The clonotype was recovered from a woman in her twenties or thirties in good health.

CDR3 nucleotide sequence: TGTGCCAGCAAGGATGGTTCGAACACCGGGGAGCTGTTTTTT. Encoded protein: CASKDGSNTGELFF. V and J are TRBV2 and TRBJ2-2; D is uncertain. Deletions cut 7 bases from V and 0 bases from J, with 9 bases between. Germline loops: CDR1 SNHLY, CDR2 FYNNEI. The CDR3 contains 14 residues.